Following are 8 T cell receptor beta chains from one sample sequenced in a study of cytomegalovirus exposure and HLA in healthy donors. The PCR had 60 Vbeta and 13 Jbeta primers. Using immunoSEQ multiplex PCR, the repertoire was profiled, and TCRdb retains in-frame clones only, with some absent. The sample lists some 130,000 clones; around 77% were seen once. Sequencing was performed on PBMCs. The receptors originated from a woman aged 55-75 years in good health and CMV-seronegative.

The chain joins TRBV5-6 to TRBJ2-2; the match to TRBD1 covers 11 bases. The length of the CDR3 is 16 residues. CDR1 and CDR2 (germline): SGHDT, YYEEEE. V shed 2 bases, J shed 3 bases, and the junction held 3 bases outside the gene matches. CDR3 residues: CASSFGQGAYTGELFF. CDR3 sequence (DNA): TGTGCCAGCAGCTTCGGACAGGGGGCCTACACCGGGGAGCTGTTTTTT. Complete variable domain (other parts from reference TRBV5-6 and TRBJ2-2): DAGVTQSPTHLIKTRGQQVTLRCSPKSGHDTVSWYQQALGQGPQFIFQYYEEEERQRGNFPDRFSGHQFPNYSSELNVNALLLGDSALYLCASSFGQGAYTGELFFGEGSRLTVL.

As to this clone: Within the sample, other DNA sequences also encode this same CDR3. The chain is built from TRBV9 and TRBJ2-1, with 9 bases that match TRBD2. Germline V lookup: CDR1 SGDLS, CDR2 YYNGEE. V shed 0 bases, J shed 5 bases, and the junction held 3 bases outside the gene matches. The CDR3 has 15 amino acids. The CDR3 bases are TGTGCCAGCAGCGTAGGACTAGCGGCCAACAATGAGCAGTTCTTC. Translating it yields CASSVGLAANNEQFF.

This clone has a single count. The rearrangement uses TRBV29-1 and TRBJ1-1, with D possibly matching TRBD1 (6 bases). This CDR3 has 12 residues. Looked up from germline, CDR1 is SQVTM and CDR2 is ANQGSEA. The CDR3 reads CGSPGEGTEAFF. DNA for the CDR3: TGCGGATCTCCAGGGGAGGGCACTGAAGCTTTCTTT.

The rearrangement joins TRBV5-6 to TRBJ2-7; TRBD1 might be the D (5 bases). The CDR3 runs 13 residues. Germline-derived CDR1 and CDR2 are SGHDT and YYEEEE. V lost 4 bases and J 7 bases, leaving 15 bases between the germline ends. The CDR3 is CASSRTGFEEQYF. CDR3 coding DNA: TGTGCCAGCAGCCGAACAGGTTTCGAGGAGCAGTACTTC.

The chain uses TRBV2 and TRBJ2-3, with D tentatively TRBD1 (6 bases). The V gene's germline CDR1 is SNHLY and CDR2 FYNNEI. The CDR3 loop spans 15 amino acids. Trimming pared 7 bases from V and 4 bases from J, leaving 18 bases between. CDR3 sequence: CASTETPQGSDTQYF. The CDR3 DNA reads TGTGCCAGCACCGAAACCCCGCAGGGGTCAGATACGCAGTATTTT.

The chain links TRBV2 to TRBJ2-2; D may be TRBD1 (6 bases). The CDR3 is 14 residues long. V lost 6 bases to trimming and J lost 4 bases, with 12 bases between them. The V gene's germline CDR1 is SNHLY and CDR2 FYNNEI. CDR3 region: CASRVNRVTGELFF. In DNA, the CDR3 is TGTGCCAGCAGGGTGAACAGGGTCACCGGGGAGCTGTTTTTT.

The CDR3 DNA reads as TGTGCCAGCAGTGAAGCGCGACAGGGAGTCGATGAGCAGTTCTTC. Encoded protein: CASSEARQGVDEQFF. The chain combines TRBV2 with TRBJ2-1, with 7 bases fitting TRBD1. Per the germline V gene, CDR1 is SNHLY and CDR2 is FYNNEI. There are 15 residues in the CDR3. The trim removed 0 bases at V and 8 bases at J, leaving 7 bases unmatched. The entire variable domain, with the rest obtained from reference TRBV2 and TRBJ2-1, is as follows: EPEVTQTPSHQVTQMGQEVILRCVPISNHLYFYWYRQILGQKVEFLVSFYNNEISEKSEIFDDQFSVERPDGSNFTLKIRSTKLEDSAMYFCASSEARQGVDEQFFGPGTRLTVL.

The genes are TRBV7-9 and TRBJ1-2, with D hard to call. V shed 2 bases and J shed 6 bases, with 10 bases lying between them. This CDR3 is built from 13 residues. The germline CDR1 and CDR2 sequences are SEHNR and FQNEAQ (reference sequence). As DNA, the CDR3 is TGTGCCAGCAGCTTAATGCTCAGTCATGGCTACACCTTC. It specifies CASSLMLSHGYTF.